This T cell receptor beta chain was observed in a study of spatial heterogeneity in lung cancer. TCRdb reprocessed the 5' RACE reads via MiXCR and lists one record per CDR3 protein. The sample records around 100,000 distinct CDR3 sequences, about 4.4% being singletons. This clonotype showed up many times. Its antigen remains unidentified. V shed 4 bases, J shed 6 bases, and the junction held 11 bases outside the gene matches. This CDR3 region has 15 residues. The germline gives CDR1 SNHLY, CDR2 FYNNEI. General study findings and limits: Tumoral mutation counts were tracked by counts of expanded intratumoral alpha and beta TCRs.

Time point noted: sample taken at primary tumor resection. Sequences were derived from lung tumor tissue, sampled at surgery. This receptor was taken from a male donor with early-stage non-small cell lung cancer. This sequence joins TRBV2 and TRBJ1-1, with 7 positions matching TRBD1. The CDR3 DNA follows: TGTGCCAGCAGTGTTGGAGTAGGGGGCGCGCCTGAAGCTTTCTTT. It codes for CASSVGVGGAPEAFF.